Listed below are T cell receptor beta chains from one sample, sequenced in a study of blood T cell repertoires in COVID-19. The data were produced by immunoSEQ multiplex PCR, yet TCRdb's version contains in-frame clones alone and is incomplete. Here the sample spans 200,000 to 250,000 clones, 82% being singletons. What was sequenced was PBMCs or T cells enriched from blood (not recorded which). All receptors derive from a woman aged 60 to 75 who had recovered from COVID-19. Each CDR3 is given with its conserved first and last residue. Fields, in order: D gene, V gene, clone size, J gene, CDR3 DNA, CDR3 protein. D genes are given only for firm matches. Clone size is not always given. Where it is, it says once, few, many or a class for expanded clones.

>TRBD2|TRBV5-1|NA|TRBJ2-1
TGCGCCAGCAGCTTCGGGACTAGCGGGTCCTACAATGAGCAGTTCTTC
CASSFGTSGSYNEQFF
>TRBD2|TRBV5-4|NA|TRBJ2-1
TGTGCCAGCAGCTTTAGACTAGCGGGAGCCAATGAGCAGTTCTTC
CASSFRLAGANEQFF
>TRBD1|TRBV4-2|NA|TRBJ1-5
TGTGCCAGCAGCCAAGACGACAGGGGGCGGGCGGGCAATCAGCCCCAGCATTTT
CASSQDDRGRAGNQPQHF
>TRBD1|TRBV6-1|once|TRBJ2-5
TGTGCCAGCAGGGAACCGGGACAGGGGGCGGGAAAGACCCAGTACTTC
CASREPGQGAGKTQYF
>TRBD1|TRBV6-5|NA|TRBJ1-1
TGTGCCAGCAGAAGACAGGGGGGGAGGACTGAAGCTTTCTTT
CASRRQGGRTEAFF
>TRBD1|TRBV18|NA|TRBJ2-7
TGTGCCAGCTCACCACCGGCAGGGGGCGGCGAGCAGTACTTC
CASSPPAGGGEQYF
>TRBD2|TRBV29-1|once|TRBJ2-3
TGCAGCGTTGGATTAGCGGGGGCCCGAGATACGCAGTATTTT
CSVGLAGARDTQYF
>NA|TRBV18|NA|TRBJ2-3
TGTGCCAGCTCACCACGGGAGGGGGCAGATACGCAGTATTTT
CASSPREGADTQYF
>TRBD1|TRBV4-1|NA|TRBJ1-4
TGCGCCAGCAGCCAAGCCGCGTACAGGGGGACTAATGAAAAACTGTTTTTT
CASSQAAYRGTNEKLFF
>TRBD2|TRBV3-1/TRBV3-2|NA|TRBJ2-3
TGTGCCAGCAGCCCGGGACTAGCGGGGGGGACAGATACGCAGTATTTT
CASSPGLAGGTDTQYF
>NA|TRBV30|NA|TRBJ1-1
TGTGCCTGGGCTTGGGGGGAGGACACTGAAGCTTTCTTT
CAWAWGEDTEAFF
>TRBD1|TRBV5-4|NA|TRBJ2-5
TGTGCCAGCAGGACAGGGCGAGGAGAGACCCAGTACTTC
CASRTGRGETQYF
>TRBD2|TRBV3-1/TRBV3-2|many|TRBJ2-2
TGTGCCAGCAGCCACGGACTAGCGGGGTCGGCCGGGGAGCTGTTTTTT
CASSHGLAGSAGELFF
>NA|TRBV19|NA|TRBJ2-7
TGTGCCAGTAGCCGGGTGGGCTCCTACGAGCAGTACTTC
CASSRVGSYEQYF
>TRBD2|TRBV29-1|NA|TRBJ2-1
TGCAGCGAGCGGGAGGGCCCCAATGAGCAGTTCTTC
CSEREGPNEQFF
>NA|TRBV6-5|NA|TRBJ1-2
TGTGCCAGCAGTTACGGGACACCCACTAACTATGGCTACACCTTC
CASSYGTPTNYGYTF
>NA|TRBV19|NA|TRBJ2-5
TGTGCCAGTAGTGGTCAGGGGATCCAAGAGACCCAGTACTTC
CASSGQGIQETQYF
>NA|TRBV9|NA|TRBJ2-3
TGTGCCAGCAGCGTGGGAGCCGAGGGTACAGATACGCAGTATTTT
CASSVGAEGTDTQYF
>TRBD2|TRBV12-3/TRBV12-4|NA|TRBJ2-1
TGTGCCAGCAGCCTAGCGGGTGAGCAGTTCTTC
CASSLAGEQFF
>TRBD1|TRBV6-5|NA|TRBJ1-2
TGTGCCAGCAGAACTACAGGGGCCTATGGCTACACCTTC
CASRTTGAYGYTF
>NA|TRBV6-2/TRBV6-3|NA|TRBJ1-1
TGTGCCAGCAGTTACGCGTTAGAAGCTTTCTTT
CASSYALEAFF
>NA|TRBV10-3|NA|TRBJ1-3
TGTGCCATCAGATCCGAGGGTGGACTCTCTACGGGGGGAAACACCATATATTTT
CAIRSEGGLSTGGNTIYF
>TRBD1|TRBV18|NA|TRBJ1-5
TGTGCCAGCTCACCGGGACAGGGAGGTTATCAGCCCCAGCATTTT
CASSPGQGGYQPQHF
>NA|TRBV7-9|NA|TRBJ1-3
TGTGCCAGCAGCTTAGTATCTGGGGCACCCTCTGGAAACACCATATATTTT
CASSLVSGAPSGNTIYF
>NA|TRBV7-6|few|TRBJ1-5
TGTGCCAGCAGCTTAGAACAGAATCAGCCCCAGCATTTT
CASSLEQNQPQHF
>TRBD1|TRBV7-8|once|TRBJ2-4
TGTGCCAGCAGCTTAGCGCAGGGGGCGAACATTCAGTACTTC
CASSLAQGANIQYF
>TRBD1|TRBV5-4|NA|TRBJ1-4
TGTGCCAGCAGCTGGAGACGACAGGGGGCGAGGGAAAAACTGTTTTTT
CASSWRRQGAREKLFF
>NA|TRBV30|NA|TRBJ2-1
TGTGCCTGGAGTGTACTAAGAAATGAGCAGTTCTTC
CAWSVLRNEQFF
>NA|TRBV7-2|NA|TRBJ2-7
TGTGCCAGCAGCACACACGCCATGACCTACGAGCAGTACTTC
CASSTHAMTYEQYF
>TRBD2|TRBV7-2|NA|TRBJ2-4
TGTGCCAGCAGCTTAGGACTAGCGGGCCCAGGTGTTCAGTACTTC
CASSLGLAGPGVQYF
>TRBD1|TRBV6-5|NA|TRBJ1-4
TGTGCCAGCAGTTCGACAGGGAGTGAAAAACTGTTTTTT
CASSSTGSEKLFF
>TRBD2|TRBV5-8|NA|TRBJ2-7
TGTGCCAGCAGCCCCTTTGGACTAGACCACTACGAGCAGTACTTC
CASSPFGLDHYEQYF
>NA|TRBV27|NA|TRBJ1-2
TGTGCCAGCAGTTACAAAGGATTGGCGGAATATGGCTACACCTTC
CASSYKGLAEYGYTF
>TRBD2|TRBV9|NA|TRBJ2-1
TGTGCCAGCAGCGTAGACGGGGGGGCGGATGAGCAGTTCTTC
CASSVDGGADEQFF
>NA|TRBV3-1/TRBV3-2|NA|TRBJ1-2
TGTGCCAGCAGCCAAGGTGGGCAGGGCTATGGCTACACCTTC
CASSQGGQGYGYTF
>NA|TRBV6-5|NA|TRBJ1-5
TGTGCCAGCAGTTCGGGGGATCAGCCCCAGCATTTT
CASSSGDQPQHF
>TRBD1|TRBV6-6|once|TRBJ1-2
TGTGCCAGCTACGCCTTGACAGGGATCTATGGCTACACCTTC
CASYALTGIYGYTF
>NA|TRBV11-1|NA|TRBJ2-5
TGTGCCAGCAGCCTGTTCCTAGGAGAGACCCAGTACTTC
CASSLFLGETQYF
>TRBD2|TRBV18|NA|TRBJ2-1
TGTGCCAGCTCACCACCGGGACTAGCGGGGGCCAACTCCTACAATGAGCAGTTCTTC
CASSPPGLAGANSYNEQFF
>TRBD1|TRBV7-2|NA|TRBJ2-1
TGTGCCAGCAGCTCAAGACAGGGGTCCTACAATGAGCAGTTCTTC
CASSSRQGSYNEQFF
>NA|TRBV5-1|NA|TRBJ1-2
TGCGCCAGCAGCTTGGCCGAGGGTGCCTATGGCTACACCTTC
CASSLAEGAYGYTF
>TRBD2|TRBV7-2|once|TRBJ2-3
TGTGCCAGCAGCTTACGACCCTTGGCGGGAGTTCCCACAGATACGCAGTATTTT
CASSLRPLAGVPTDTQYF
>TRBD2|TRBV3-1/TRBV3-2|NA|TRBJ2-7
TGTGCCAGCAGCCAAGATGCGGGGGGGCTCTACGAGCAGTACTTC
CASSQDAGGLYEQYF
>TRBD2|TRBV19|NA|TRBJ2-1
TGTGCCAGTACCGAACGGGGGGGGCGCAGGGATGAGCAGTTCTTC
CASTERGGRRDEQFF
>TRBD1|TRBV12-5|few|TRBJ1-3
TGTGCTAGTGGTCCAACAGGGGTCTCTGGAAACACCATATATTTT
CASGPTGVSGNTIYF
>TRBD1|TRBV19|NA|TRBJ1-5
TGTGCCAGTAGGAAGACAGGGGGAGGGGGAAATCAGCCCCAGCATTTT
CASRKTGGGGNQPQHF
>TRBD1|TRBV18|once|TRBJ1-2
TGTGCCAGCGCCCCAGGGGGCAACTATGGCTACACCTTC
CASAPGGNYGYTF
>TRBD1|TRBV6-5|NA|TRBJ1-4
TGTGCCAGCAGACAGGGGGCAACTAATGAAAAACTGTTTTTT
CASRQGATNEKLFF
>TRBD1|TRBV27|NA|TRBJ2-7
TGTGCCAGCAGCCGAGACAGGGGCGAGCAGTACTTC
CASSRDRGEQYF
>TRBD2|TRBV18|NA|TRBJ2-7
TGTGCCAGCTCCCTCAGGACTAGCGGGAGGGGCCTCTCCTACGAGCAGTACTTC
CASSLRTSGRGLSYEQYF
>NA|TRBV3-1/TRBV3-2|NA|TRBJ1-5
TGTGCCAGCAGCCAAGGTTTCAGGGGAAGCAATCAGCCCCAGCATTTT
CASSQGFRGSNQPQHF
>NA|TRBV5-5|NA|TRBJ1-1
TGTGCCAGCAGCTTGGCCACGGCCCCGGGGGGAGCTTTCTTT
CASSLATAPGGAFF
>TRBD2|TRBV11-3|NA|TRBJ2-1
TGTGCCAGCAGCCGGCGGGGGGGCCGCTACAATGAGCAGTTCTTC
CASSRRGGRYNEQFF
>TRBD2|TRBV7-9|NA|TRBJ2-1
TGTGCCAGCAGCTTAGAACTAGCGGGAAGGTACAATGAGCAGTTCTTC
CASSLELAGRYNEQFF
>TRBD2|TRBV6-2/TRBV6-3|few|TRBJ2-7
TGTGCCAGCAGCTTCGGACTAGCGGGGTCCTATCTATCCTACGAGCAGTACTTC
CASSFGLAGSYLSYEQYF